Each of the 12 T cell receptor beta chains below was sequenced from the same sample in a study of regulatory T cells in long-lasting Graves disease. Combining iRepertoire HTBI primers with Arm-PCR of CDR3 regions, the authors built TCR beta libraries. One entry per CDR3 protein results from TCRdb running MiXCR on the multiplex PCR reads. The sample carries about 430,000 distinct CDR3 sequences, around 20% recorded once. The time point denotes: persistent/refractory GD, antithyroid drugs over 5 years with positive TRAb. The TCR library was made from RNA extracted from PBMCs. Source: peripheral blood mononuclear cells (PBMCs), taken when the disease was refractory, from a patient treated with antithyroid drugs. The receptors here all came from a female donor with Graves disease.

CDR3 sequence reads: CASSLTGVSGYTF. The CDR3 region has the DNA TGTGCCAGCAGCTTGACAGGGGTCTCTGGCTACACCTTC. V gene TRBV7-2 combines with J gene TRBJ1-2; TRBD1 matches 8 bases. CDR3 length: 13 amino acids. V was pared by 3 bases and J by 7 bases, with 4 bases of the junction left unmatched. Germline lookup yields CDR1 SGHTA and CDR2 FQGNSA.

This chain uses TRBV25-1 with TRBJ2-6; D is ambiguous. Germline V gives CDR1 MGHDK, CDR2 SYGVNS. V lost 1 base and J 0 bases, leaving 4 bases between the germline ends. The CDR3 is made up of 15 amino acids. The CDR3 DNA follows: TGTGCCAGCAGTGAATGGAGCTCTGGGGCCAACGTCCTGACTTTC. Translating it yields CASSEWSSGANVLTF.

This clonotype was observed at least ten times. The CDR3 coding sequence is TGTGCCAGCAGTTTGGGGACCACTAGCTTCGAGCAGTACTTC. This translates into CASSLGTTSFEQYF. V usage is TRBV12-3 or TRBV12-4 and J usage is TRBJ2-7, with D possibly being TRBD2 (6 bases). This CDR3 has 14 amino acids. V was pared by 3 bases and J by 6 bases, with 15 bases between.

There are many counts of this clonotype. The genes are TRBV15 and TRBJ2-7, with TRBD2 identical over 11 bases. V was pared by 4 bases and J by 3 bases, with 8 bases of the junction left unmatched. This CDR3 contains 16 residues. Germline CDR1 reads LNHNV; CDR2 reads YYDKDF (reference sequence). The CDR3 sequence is CATSKRSGLADYEQYF. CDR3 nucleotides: TGTGCCACCAGCAAGAGATCGGGACTAGCGGACTACGAGCAGTACTTC.

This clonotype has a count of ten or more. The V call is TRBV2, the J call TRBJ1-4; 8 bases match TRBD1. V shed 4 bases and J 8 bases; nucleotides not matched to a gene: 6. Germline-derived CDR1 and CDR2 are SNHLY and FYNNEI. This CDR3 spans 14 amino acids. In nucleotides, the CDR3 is TGTGCCAGCAGTGTTGGAGACAGGGGCGAAAAACTGTTTTTT. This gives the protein CASSVGDRGEKLFF.

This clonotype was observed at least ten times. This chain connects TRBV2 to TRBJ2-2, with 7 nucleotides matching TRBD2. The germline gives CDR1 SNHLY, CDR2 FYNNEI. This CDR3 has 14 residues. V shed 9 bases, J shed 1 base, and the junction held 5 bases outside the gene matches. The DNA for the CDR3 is TGTGCCAGGGGGAGGGCAGAGAACACCGGGGAGCTGTTTTTT. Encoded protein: CARGRAENTGELFF. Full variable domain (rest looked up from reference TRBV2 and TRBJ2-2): EPEVTQTPSHQVTQMGQEVILRCVPISNHLYFYWYRQILGQKVEFLVSFYNNEISEKSEIFDDQFSVERPDGSNFTLKIRSTKLEDSAMYFCARGRAENTGELFFGEGSRLTVL.

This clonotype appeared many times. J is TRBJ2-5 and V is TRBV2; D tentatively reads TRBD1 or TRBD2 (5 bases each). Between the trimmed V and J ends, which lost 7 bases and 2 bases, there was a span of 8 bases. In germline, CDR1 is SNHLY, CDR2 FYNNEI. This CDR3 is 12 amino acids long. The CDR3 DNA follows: TGTGCCAGCACGGGACGACAAGAGACCCAGTACTTC. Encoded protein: CASTGRQETQYF.

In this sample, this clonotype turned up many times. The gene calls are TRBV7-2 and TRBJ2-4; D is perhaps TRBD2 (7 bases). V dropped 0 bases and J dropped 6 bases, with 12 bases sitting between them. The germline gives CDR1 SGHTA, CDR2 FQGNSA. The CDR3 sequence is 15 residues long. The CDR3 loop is CASSLAGGLGNIQYF. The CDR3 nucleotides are TGTGCCAGCAGCTTAGCGGGGGGGCTGGGAAACATTCAGTACTTC.

The DNA for the CDR3 is TGTGCCAGCAGCCAAGACGGCAGACTGAACACTGAAGCTTTCTTT. This sequence encodes CASSQDGRLNTEAFF. The genes are TRBV14 and TRBJ1-1; no definite D call. Trimming removed 0 bases at V and 0 bases at J, with 8 bases between. This CDR3 spans 15 amino acids. Looked up from germline, CDR1 is SGHDN and CDR2 is FVKESK.

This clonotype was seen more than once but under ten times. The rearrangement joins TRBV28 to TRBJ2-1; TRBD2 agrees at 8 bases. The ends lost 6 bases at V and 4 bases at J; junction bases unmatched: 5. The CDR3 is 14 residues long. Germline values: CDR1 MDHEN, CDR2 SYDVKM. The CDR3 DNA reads TGTGCCAGCAGACTAGCGGAGCCATACAATGAGCAGTTCTTC. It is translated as CASRLAEPYNEQFF.

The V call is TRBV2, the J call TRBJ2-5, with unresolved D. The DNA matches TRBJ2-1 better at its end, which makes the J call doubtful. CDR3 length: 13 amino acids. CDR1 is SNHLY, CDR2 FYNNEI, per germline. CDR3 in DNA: TGTGCCAGCAGAAAAAGTGGGGACAATGAGCAGTTCTTC. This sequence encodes CASRKSGDNEQFF.

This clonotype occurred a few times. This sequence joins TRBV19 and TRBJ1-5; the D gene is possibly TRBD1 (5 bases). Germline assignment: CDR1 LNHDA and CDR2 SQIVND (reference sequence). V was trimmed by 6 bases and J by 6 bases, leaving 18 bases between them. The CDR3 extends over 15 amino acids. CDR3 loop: CASRLLDQGSQPQHF. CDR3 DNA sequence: TGTGCCAGTAGACTGCTGGACCAGGGCAGTCAGCCCCAGCATTTT.